This is a list of T cell receptor beta chains from one sample in a study of T cell responses to AZD1222 COVID-19 vaccine. Clones were sequenced by immunoSEQ multiplex PCR, and TCRdb holds only the in-frame ones, with some missing. The sample records 99,000 or so clones, roughly 90% being singletons. Sequenced material: peripheral blood, taken on day 0 of AZD1222 vaccination. Every receptor here comes from an adult in good health. The CDR3 runs from the conserved cysteine through the conserved F or W. The D gene is left open where the match is weak. Size tells how often a clone was seen (once, few, many) or the class of an expanded clone, and some rows leave it out.

>-|TRBV2|-|TRBJ2-7
CASSRVLYEQYF
TGTGCCAGCAGCAGGGTTTTGTACGAGCAGTACTTC
>-|TRBV14|-|TRBJ1-1
CASSQEVERPNTEAFF
TGTGCCAGCAGCCAAGAAGTAGAAAGACCGAACACTGAAGCTTTCTTT
>-|TRBV7-2|-|TRBJ2-1
CASSLGFVGGNNEQFF
TGTGCCAGCAGCTTAGGGTTCGTGGGGGGAAACAATGAGCAGTTCTTC
>-|TRBV10-3|-|TRBJ2-2
CAIRDSQNTGELFF
TGTGCCATCAGGGACTCCCAGAACACCGGGGAGCTGTTTTTT
>-|TRBV4-2|-|TRBJ2-7
CASSQAGDTSYEQYF
TGTGCCAGCAGCCAGGCAGGGGACACCTCCTACGAGCAGTACTTC
>TRBD1|TRBV28|few|TRBJ1-2
CASSSGDRELTNYGYTF
TGTGCCAGCAGTTCAGGGGACAGGGAATTGACAAACTATGGCTACACCTTC
>TRBD1|TRBV7-2|-|TRBJ2-1
CASSLGFGTGGYNEQFF
TGTGCCAGCAGCTTAGGGTTCGGGACAGGGGGATACAATGAGCAGTTCTTC
>TRBD2|TRBV24-1|-|TRBJ2-1
CATSDHPGTSGDNEQFF
TGTGCCACCAGTGACCACCCCGGGACTAGCGGGGACAATGAGCAGTTCTTC
>-|TRBV7-2|few|TRBJ2-1
CASSLAHREQFF
TGTGCCAGCAGCTTAGCCCACCGAGAGCAGTTCTTC
>TRBD1|TRBV5-5|-|TRBJ1-6
CASTRSGDSSYNSPLHF
TGTGCCAGCACCCGTTCAGGGGACAGCTCCTATAATTCACCCCTCCACTTT
>-|TRBV5-4|-|TRBJ2-7
CASSSNGSPYEQYF
TGTGCCAGCAGCTCTAACGGATCACCCTACGAGCAGTACTTC
>TRBD2|TRBV9|-|TRBJ2-7
CASSVGGGEQYF
TGTGCCAGCAGCGTAGGGGGAGGGGAGCAGTACTTC
>TRBD1|TRBV7-9|-|TRBJ2-7
CASSSQTGGLYEQYF
TGTGCCAGCAGCTCACAGACAGGGGGACTCTACGAGCAGTACTTC
>-|TRBV6-5|few|TRBJ2-1
CASSRDGYNEQFF
TGTGCCAGCAGCCGGGACGGCTACAATGAGCAGTTCTTC
>-|TRBV27|-|TRBJ1-5
CASSFRDQPQHF
TGTGCCAGCAGTTTCAGAGATCAGCCCCAGCATTTT
>TRBD2|TRBV5-4|-|TRBJ2-1
CASSSSSGETYNEQFF
TGTGCCAGCAGCTCCTCTAGCGGGGAAACCTACAATGAGCAGTTCTTC
>TRBD2|TRBV7-9|-|TRBJ2-1
CASSSGGASYNEQFF
TGTGCCAGCAGCTCCGGGGGGGCCTCCTACAATGAGCAGTTCTTC
>-|TRBV25-1|-|TRBJ2-2
CASSEFRTGELFF
TGTGCCAGCAGTGAATTTCGCACCGGGGAGCTGTTTTTT
>-|TRBV2|-|TRBJ1-5
CASTPDRNNQPQHF
TGTGCCAGCACACCCGACAGAAATAATCAGCCCCAGCATTTT
>-|TRBV6-1|-|TRBJ2-1
CASSEGGDNEQFF
TGTGCCAGCAGTGAAGGCGGGGACAATGAGCAGTTCTTC
>TRBD2|TRBV6-4|-|TRBJ2-2
CASSLNSGSNTGELFF
TGTGCCAGCAGCCTAAATAGCGGGAGTAACACCGGGGAGCTGTTTTTT
>TRBD1|TRBV2|-|TRBJ1-2
CASSRQGISTYGYTF
TGTGCCAGCAGCCGACAGGGAATTAGTACCTATGGCTACACCTTC
>-|TRBV29-1|-|TRBJ2-3
CSVDLTRADTQYF
TGCAGCGTTGACCTGACTAGGGCAGATACGCAGTATTTT
>-|TRBV7-9|-|TRBJ1-1
CASSFGRTEAFF
TGTGCCAGCAGCTTCGGAAGGACTGAAGCTTTCTTT
>TRBD2|TRBV7-2|once|TRBJ2-7
CASSSTGAGGLYEQYF
TGTGCCAGCAGCTCCACCGGCGCGGGAGGACTGTACGAGCAGTACTTC
>-|TRBV7-8|few|TRBJ1-5
CASSFSGVVQPQHF
TGTGCCAGCAGCTTCTCGGGAGTAGTACAGCCCCAGCATTTT
>-|TRBV6-2/TRBV6-3|-|TRBJ1-5
CASSYGLPEGYSNQPQHF
TGTGCCAGCAGTTACGGTCTCCCGGAGGGATATAGCAATCAGCCCCAGCATTTT
>TRBD1|TRBV7-8|-|TRBJ2-7
CASSSRTGSSYEQYF
TGTGCCAGCAGCTCTCGGACAGGTTCCTCCTACGAGCAGTACTTC
>-|TRBV5-1|few|TRBJ2-5
CASSWDQETQYF
TGCGCCAGCAGCTGGGACCAAGAGACCCAGTACTTC
>-|TRBV6-5|-|TRBJ1-2
CATARVGYTF
TGTGCCACCGCGAGGGTCGGCTACACCTTC
>-|TRBV29-1|-|TRBJ1-1
CSVRRGRNTEAFF
TGCAGCGTTCGGCGTGGGAGGAACACTGAAGCTTTCTTT
>TRBD1|TRBV11-3|-|TRBJ2-3
CASSVTGTAIYADTQYF
TGTGCCAGCAGCGTTACCGGGACAGCCATTTATGCAGATACGCAGTATTTT
>-|TRBV4-1|-|TRBJ1-2
CASSQDGGGNYGYTF
TGCGCCAGCAGCCAAGATGGCGGGGGGAACTATGGCTACACCTTC
>TRBD1|TRBV24-1|-|TRBJ2-2
CATSDPTRGPTGELFF
TGTGCCACCAGTGACCCCACAAGGGGGCCCACCGGGGAGCTGTTTTTT
>-|TRBV27|-|TRBJ1-1
CASSFSGVNVGNTEAFF
TGTGCCAGCAGTTTTTCGGGAGTCAACGTCGGGAACACTGAAGCTTTCTTT
>-|TRBV5-1|-|TRBJ2-1
CASSLDSPIGNEQFF
TGCGCCAGCAGCCTGGACAGTCCGATTGGCAATGAGCAGTTCTTC
>-|TRBV6-4|once|TRBJ2-1
CASSDGPYNEQFF
TGTGCCAGCAGCGATGGGCCGTACAATGAGCAGTTCTTC
>-|TRBV21-1|-|TRBJ2-5
CASSKGAGTGVGCQETQYF
TGTGCCAGCAGCAAAGGCGCCGGGACAGGGGTTGGGTGCCAAGAGACCCAGTACTTC
>TRBD1|TRBV2|once|TRBJ1-2
CASSRDSLYYGYTF
TGTGCCAGCAGCCGGGACAGCCTTTACTATGGCTACACCTTC
>-|TRBV6-6|-|TRBJ1-2
CASTPREDYGYTF
TGTGCCAGCACCCCCAGGGAAGACTATGGCTACACCTTC
>TRBD2|TRBV6-4|-|TRBJ2-1
CASSTSGSSSEQFF
TGTGCCAGCAGTACTAGCGGGAGTTCTTCTGAGCAGTTCTTC
>TRBD1|TRBV7-2|-|TRBJ1-2
CASSLAGTANYGYTF
TGTGCCAGCAGCTTAGCCGGGACAGCCAACTATGGCTACACCTTC
>-|TRBV10-3|few|TRBJ1-1
CAISVDGMNTEAFF
TGTGCCATCAGTGTCGACGGCATGAACACTGAAGCTTTCTTT
>-|TRBV5-1|-|TRBJ1-2
CASSLEPRASGYTF
TGCGCCAGCAGCTTGGAGCCCAGGGCTTCTGGCTACACCTTC
>-|TRBV9|-|TRBJ2-7
CASSVGPGPNSYEQYF
TGTGCCAGCAGCGTGGGACCGGGACCAAATTCCTACGAGCAGTACTTC
>-|TRBV6-6|-|TRBJ2-3
CASKEAAVGTDTQYF
TGTGCCAGTAAGGAGGCGGCCGTGGGCACAGATACGCAGTATTTT
>-|TRBV20-1|-|TRBJ2-4
CSAGGGTGANIQYF
TGCAGTGCTGGTGGAGGGACGGGGGCCAACATTCAGTACTTC
>-|TRBV5-1|once|TRBJ2-7
CASSRGQLSYEQYF
TGCGCCAGCAGCCGCGGACAGCTTTCCTACGAGCAGTACTTC
>-|TRBV4-2|-|TRBJ1-4
CASSQDERSDEKLFF
TGTGCCAGCAGCCAAGATGAGAGGAGCGATGAAAAACTGTTTTTT
>-|TRBV27|-|TRBJ2-7
CASSLTGSPSVHEQYF
TGTGCCAGCAGTCTCACGGGCTCCCCATCGGTCCACGAGCAGTACTTC
>TRBD1|TRBV11-2|-|TRBJ1-2
CASSPPHRGFYGYTF
TGTGCCAGCAGCCCCCCGCACAGGGGGTTCTATGGCTACACCTTC
>-|TRBV5-6|once|TRBJ1-1
CASSSRGHFNTEAFF
TGTGCCAGCAGCTCGCGGGGACACTTTAACACTGAAGCTTTCTTT
>TRBD1|TRBV3-1/TRBV3-2|once|TRBJ1-1
CASSPQGARTEAFF
TGTGCCAGCAGCCCCCAGGGGGCAAGGACTGAAGCTTTCTTT
>TRBD2|TRBV5-5|few|TRBJ2-1
CASSLEGLAGGPQFF
TGTGCCAGCAGCTTGGAGGGACTAGCGGGAGGGCCTCAGTTCTTC
>-|TRBV5-5|-|TRBJ1-1
CASSLDVTPGTEAFF
TGTGCCAGCAGCTTGGACGTGACCCCGGGGACTGAAGCTTTCTTT
>-|TRBV29-1|-|TRBJ2-5
CSVVGGLAGETQYF
TGCAGCGTTGTTGGAGGGTTGGCCGGAGAGACCCAGTACTTC
>TRBD2|TRBV4-2|-|TRBJ2-1
CASSTRTSGKSSYNEQFF
TGTGCCAGCAGCACCCGGACTAGCGGGAAAAGCTCCTACAATGAGCAGTTCTTC
>-|TRBV19|once|TRBJ2-1
CASSIDGGEGYKFF
TGTGCCAGTAGTATAGATGGGGGTGAGGGGTATAAGTTCTTC
>-|TRBV6-4|-|TRBJ2-1
CASSPMAGSYNEQFF
TGTGCCAGCAGCCCTATGGCAGGTTCCTACAATGAGCAGTTCTTC
>-|TRBV27|-|TRBJ2-3
CASSSDHRTDTQYF
TGTGCCAGCAGTTCCGACCACCGCACAGATACGCAGTATTTT